This passage covers 27 T cell receptor beta chains from one sample sequenced in a study of CD8 T cells in Susac syndrome. The RNA input was roughly 0.45 to 1 ug, and it was reverse transcribed with random hexamers. Each CDR3 protein is one row after TCRdb ran MiXCR on the immunoSEQ multiplex PCR reads. This table holds approximately 65,000 distinct CDR3 sequences, roughly 92% found once. The sequenced material came from CD8+ T cells from PBMCs. The receptors stem from a human donor in good health.

The chain employs TRBV9 and TRBJ1-2; possible D gene TRBD1, 5 bases. The germline CDR1 and CDR2 sequences are SGDLS and YYNGEE. Deletions cut 0 bases from V and 6 bases from J, with 12 bases between. The CDR3 is made up of 14 amino acids. The CDR3 region is CASSVGGYKDGYTF. The DNA of the CDR3 is TGTGCCAGCAGCGTAGGGGGGTATAAGGATGGCTACACCTTC.

The V and J genes are TRBV20-1 and TRBJ2-7; D might be TRBD1 (5 bases). Germline V gene data show CDR1 as DFQATT and CDR2 as SNEGSKA (reference sequence). V was cut by 0 bases and J by 4 bases, with 10 bases left in between. The CDR3 runs 13 residues. The CDR3 is CSARDHRSYEQYF. The CDR3 DNA is TGCAGTGCTAGAGATCACAGGAGTTACGAGCAGTACTTC.

CDR3 DNA: TGTGCCAGCAAAGGACAGGGAATAGGTGGCTACACCTTC. Translated: CASKGQGIGGYTF. This chain uses TRBV12-3 or TRBV12-4 with TRBJ1-2; the match to TRBD1 covers 8 bases. This CDR3 region has 13 residues. Losses at the gene ends were 7 bases for V and 7 bases for J; bases not matched to a gene: 8.

The gene calls are TRBV7-9 and TRBJ2-7; D not resolved. Germline V gene data show CDR1 as SEHNR and CDR2 as FQNEAQ (reference sequence). The V end was cut by 3 bases, the J end by 0 bases, with 9 bases between. The CDR3 sequence is 14 residues long. The CDR3 region is CASSFTAASYEQYF. As DNA, the CDR3 is TGTGCCAGCAGCTTCACGGCAGCCTCCTACGAGCAGTACTTC.

V gene TRBV13 combines with J gene TRBJ2-5; 14 bases match TRBD2. CDR3 length: 18 amino acids. From germline, CDR1 is PRHDT and CDR2 FYEKMQ (reference sequence). V was clipped by 2 bases and J by 2 bases; unmatched bases: 7. As DNA, the CDR3 is TGTGCCAGCAGCTTACGGACTAGCGGGGGGCCTATTCAAGAGACCCAGTACTTC. As protein: CASSLRTSGGPIQETQYF.

This chain links TRBV5-8 with TRBJ1-2; tentative D call: TRBD1 (6 bases). The CDR3 covers 14 residues. The germline V and J ends were trimmed by 1 base and 2 bases, with 9 bases remaining between them. From germline, CDR1 is SGHTS and CDR2 YDEGEE. In DNA, the CDR3 is TGTGCCAGCAGCTTGAGGGGGGTCAACTATGGCTACACCTTC. Its translation is CASSLRGVNYGYTF.

This clonotype occurred once. This chain joins TRBV7-9 and TRBJ2-4, with D possibly TRBD1 on 6 matching bases. Trimming removed 8 bases from V and 11 bases from J, with 13 bases in between. The germline V gene encodes CDR1 SEHNR and CDR2 FQNEAQ (reference sequence). The length of the CDR3 is 11 residues. The CDR3 DNA reads as TGTGCCAGCGCAAGACAGGCGGTTCAGTACTTC. Its translation: CASARQAVQYF.

This clonotype was counted a single time. The chain uses TRBV10-3 and TRBJ2-3; 10 bases agree with TRBD2. CDR3 length: 13 residues. V trimming: 7 bases; J trimming: 4 bases; junction bases outside the gene matches: 2. Germline loops: CDR1 ENHRY, CDR2 SYGVKD. The chain's CDR3 is CAITSGGADTQYF. The CDR3 DNA follows: TGTGCCATCACGAGCGGGGGGGCAGATACGCAGTATTTT.

The J gene is TRBJ2-2, the V gene TRBV12-3 or TRBV12-4; 7 nucleotides align to TRBD1. Trimming took 5 bases from V and 5 from J; bases not matched to a gene: 8. The CDR3 consists of 15 residues. In nucleotides, the CDR3 is TGTGCCAGCAGTCTGAACAGGGGTTGGACCGGGGAGCTGTTTTTT. It codes for CASSLNRGWTGELFF.

The chain employs TRBV12-3 or TRBV12-4 and TRBJ2-7; 11 bases fit TRBD1. CDR3 length: 14 amino acids. V was pared by 5 bases and J by 3 bases, with 3 bases of the junction left unmatched. CDR3 sequence: CASSPGTGGYEQYF. The CDR3 DNA sequence: TGTGCCAGCAGTCCCGGGACAGGGGGCTACGAGCAGTACTTC.

The chain carries TRBV3-1 and TRBJ2-7; either TRBD1 or TRBD2 may supply D (5 bases each). The germline V gene has CDR1 LGHDT and CDR2 YNNKEL (reference sequence). With 1 base removed from V and 1 base from J, the gap between germline ends came to 8 bases. There are 14 residues in the CDR3. The CDR3 is CASSQGDESYEQYF. CDR3 bases: TGTGCCAGCAGCCAAGGGGACGAGTCCTACGAGCAGTACTTC.

This chain joins TRBV7-9 and TRBJ1-1; no firm D call. Germline V CDR1 and CDR2: SEHNR, FQNEAQ (reference sequence). This CDR3 is built from 14 residues. With 1 base removed from V and 5 bases from J, the gap between germline ends came to 11 bases. CDR3 sequence: CASSLVGGVTEAFF. The CDR3 DNA reads TGTGCCAGCAGCTTAGTAGGTGGGGTGACTGAAGCTTTCTTT.

The gene calls are TRBV4-3 and TRBJ2-7; D is uncertain. Trimming shortened V by 0 bases and J by 1 base, and 7 bases separated the two germline ends. In germline, CDR1 is LGHNA, CDR2 YSLEER. This CDR3 comprises 14 residues. CDR3 protein: CASSQDRHSYEQYF. In nucleotides, the CDR3 is TGCGCCAGCAGCCAAGATCGCCATTCCTACGAGCAGTACTTC.

The genes are TRBV12-3 or TRBV12-4 and TRBJ1-3, with D tentatively TRBD1 (6 bases). Trimming left V 4 bases short and J 2 bases short, with 15 bases between. The CDR3 has 16 amino acids. The DNA of the CDR3 is TGTGCCAGCAGTTCCCCGGGGGAGGGGGCTGGAAACACCATATATTTT. Protein: CASSSPGEGAGNTIYF.

This rearrangement joins TRBV13 to TRBJ2-6, with D possibly matching TRBD2 (5 bases). CDR1 is PRHDT and CDR2 is FYEKMQ in the germline V gene (reference sequence). The CDR3 runs to 19 residues. The V and J ends lost 5 bases and 9 bases respectively, with 29 bases between them. In nucleotides, the CDR3 is TGTGCCAGCAGCGATAAACCCGGGTCTTATGGTCTGGAGGTCAACGTCCTGACTTTC. Its protein is CASSDKPGSYGLEVNVLTF.

This clonotype has only one observation. The chain carries TRBV16 and TRBJ2-7; tentative D call: TRBD1 (5 bases). Looked up from germline, CDR1 is KGHSY and CDR2 is FQNENV. The CDR3 is 14 amino acids. Deletions cut 2 bases from V and 0 bases from J, with 8 bases between. For the CDR3, the DNA is TGTGCCAGCAGCCAACGACAGTTCTCCTACGAGCAGTACTTC. Translation gives CASSQRQFSYEQYF.

The chain couples TRBV9 to TRBJ2-5; 7 bases map to TRBD1. Germline values: CDR1 SGDLS, CDR2 YYNGEE. The V segment lost 0 bases and the J segment 5 bases; nucleotides outside the gene matches: 10. The CDR3 loop spans 16 amino acids. The CDR3 nucleotides read TGTGCCAGCAGCGTAGTACCCGACAGGGCGTATGAGACCCAGTACTTC. It is translated as CASSVVPDRAYETQYF.

The rearrangement links TRBV4-1 to TRBJ2-1; 9 nucleotides line up with TRBD2. The junction had 9 bases not matched to a gene; V was cut back by 1 base and J by 5 bases. The CDR3 runs 17 residues. The germline gives CDR1 MGHRA, CDR2 YSYEKL. CDR3 bases: TGCGCCAGCAGCCAAGTTGCGGCTAGCGGGGCCAACAATGAGCAGTTCTTC. Translation: CASSQVAASGANNEQFF.

The genes are TRBV7-9 and TRBJ1-1; D unclear. The CDR3 contains 12 residues. The V and J ends lost 1 base and 6 bases respectively, with 6 bases between them. The V gene's germline CDR1 is SEHNR and CDR2 FQNEAQ (reference sequence). The CDR3 coding sequence is TGTGCCAGCAGCTTAGAAGCCTCTGAAGCTTTCTTT. Residues: CASSLEASEAFF.

This sequence joins TRBV24-1 and TRBJ2-1; 7 positions agree with TRBD1. The CDR3 length is 14 residues. Germline V gene lookup returns CDR1 KGHDR and CDR2 SFDVKD. The ends lost 2 bases at V and 5 bases at J; junction bases unmatched: 2. The CDR3 sequence: CATSDSDRNNEQFF. The CDR3 DNA is TGTGCCACCAGTGATTCGGACAGGAACAATGAGCAGTTCTTC.

The chain combines TRBV3-1 with TRBJ2-3; D is undetermined. Trimming cost V 1 base and J 5 bases, with 7 bases left between them. CDR3 length: 13 residues. The germline V gene has CDR1 LGHDT and CDR2 YNNKEL (reference sequence). The CDR3 spells CASSQVWGDTQYF. In DNA, the CDR3 is TGTGCCAGCAGCCAAGTATGGGGAGATACGCAGTATTTT.

This chain links TRBV3-1 with TRBJ1-1; D remains ambiguous. Trimming shortened V by 0 bases and J by 4 bases, and 15 bases separated the two germline ends. CDR1 and CDR2 from the germline V gene are LGHDT and YNNKEL (reference sequence). The CDR3 is made up of 16 amino acids. CDR3 region: CASSQDSEGGATEAFF. The DNA for the CDR3 is TGTGCCAGCAGCCAAGATAGTGAGGGAGGTGCCACTGAAGCTTTCTTT.

This clonotype was observed a handful of times. The V gene is TRBV6-2 or TRBV6-3, the J gene TRBJ2-7, with a tentative D call TRBD1 (6 bases). Trimming pared 2 bases from V and 7 bases from J, leaving 12 bases between. This CDR3 has 13 residues. The germline gives CDR1 MNHEY, CDR2 SVGEGT. In nucleotides, the CDR3 is TGTGCCAGCAGTTACGGACAGTCTAGAGAGCAGTACTTC. Its protein is CASSYGQSREQYF.

The V and J genes are TRBV7-3 and TRBJ2-7, with D possibly matching TRBD2 (6 bases). CDR1 and CDR2 (germline): SGHTA, FQGTGA. The ends were cut back, 5 bases at V and 5 bases at J, with 22 bases in the middle. The CDR3 sequence is 16 residues long. CDR3 coding DNA: TGTGCCAGCAGCCCCCTAGGAGGGTCAGGGTTTAACGAGCAGTACTTC. Translated, it gives CASSPLGGSGFNEQYF.

This sequence joins TRBV7-7 and TRBJ1-1; D remains ambiguous. The ends were cut back, 5 bases at V and 3 bases at J, with 13 bases in the middle. Germline CDR1 is SSHAT and CDR2 is FNYEAQ (reference sequence). The CDR3 covers 14 residues. CDR3 loop: CASSRGPGDTEAFF. Written as DNA, the CDR3 is TGTGCCAGCAGCCGCGGGCCGGGAGACACTGAAGCTTTCTTT.

V usage is TRBV28 and J usage is TRBJ2-3; D possibly corresponds to TRBD2 (6 bases). The CDR3 is 16 amino acids. Germline V lookup: CDR1 MDHEN, CDR2 SYDVKM. The germline V and J ends were trimmed by 5 bases and 4 bases, with 19 bases remaining between them. This CDR3 reads CASSPPGAGTADTQYF. DNA of the CDR3: TGTGCCAGCAGTCCCCCCGGAGCGGGTACGGCAGATACGCAGTATTTT.

This clonotype turned up a few times. The chain employs TRBV5-4 and TRBJ2-7, with 7 bases that match TRBD1. The CDR3 sequence is 14 residues long. Germline V gene data show CDR1 as SGHNT and CDR2 as YYREEE (reference sequence). With 4 bases clipped from V and 0 bases from J, the junction kept 4 bases outside the gene matches. In DNA form, the CDR3 reads TGTGCCAGCAGCAAGGGGACAGTCTCCTACGAGCAGTACTTC. As protein: CASSKGTVSYEQYF.